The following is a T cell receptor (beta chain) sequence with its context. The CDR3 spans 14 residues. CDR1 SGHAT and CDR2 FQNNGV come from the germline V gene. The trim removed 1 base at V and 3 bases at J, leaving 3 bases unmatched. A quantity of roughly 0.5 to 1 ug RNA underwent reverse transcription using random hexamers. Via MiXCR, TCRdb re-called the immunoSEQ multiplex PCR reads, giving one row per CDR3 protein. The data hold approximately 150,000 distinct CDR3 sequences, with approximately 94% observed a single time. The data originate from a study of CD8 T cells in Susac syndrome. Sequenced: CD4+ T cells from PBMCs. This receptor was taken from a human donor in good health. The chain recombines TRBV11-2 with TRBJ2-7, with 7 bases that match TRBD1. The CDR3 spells CASSLAGTVYEQYF. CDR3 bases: TGTGCCAGCAGCTTAGCCGGGACAGTCTACGAGCAGTACTTC.